The 20 T cell receptor beta chains in this list originate from one sample, sequenced in a study of cytomegalovirus exposure and HLA in healthy donors. Researchers ran the PCR with 60 Vbeta and 13 Jbeta primers. Clones were read by immunoSEQ multiplex PCR, and TCRdb kept only the in-frame ones, dropping some. The data contain around 150,000 clones, 65% to 90% of them singletons. The sequenced sample was PBMCs. These receptors were obtained from a human donor in good health.

The CDR3 nucleotides are TGTGCCATCTGCGCCAATCCGAATGAAAAACTGTTTTTT. Residues: CAICANPNEKLFF. The V gene is TRBV10-3, the J gene TRBJ1-4; no firm D call. This CDR3 contains 13 residues. The germline V gene encodes CDR1 ENHRY and CDR2 SYGVKD. V lost 8 bases and J 5 bases, leaving 12 bases between the germline ends.

The chain employs TRBV27 and TRBJ2-7; tentatively, D is TRBD2 (5 bases). Germline values: CDR1 MNHEY, CDR2 SMNVEV (reference sequence). Deletions cut 3 bases from V and 3 bases from J, with 15 bases between. The CDR3 spans 15 residues. DNA of the CDR3: TGTGCCAGCAGTTTGCTGGCCTTAAGCGGCTACGAGCAGTACTTC. Translation: CASSLLALSGYEQYF.

The chain combines TRBV2 with TRBJ2-7; 8 nucleotides align to TRBD1. Germline V lookup: CDR1 SNHLY, CDR2 FYNNEI. With 8 bases clipped from V and 2 bases from J, the junction kept 5 bases outside the gene matches. There are 13 residues in the CDR3. CDR3: CASGGQGAYEQYF. Here the CDR3 DNA reads TGTGCCAGCGGTGGACAGGGAGCCTACGAGCAGTACTTC.

This clone has a handful of counts. The chain carries TRBV9 and TRBJ2-2; TRBD2 is a possible D gene (7 bases). The CDR3 runs to 13 residues. Trimming shortened V by 7 bases and J by 4 bases, and 11 bases separated the two germline ends. Germline values: CDR1 SGDLS, CDR2 YYNGEE. CDR3 region: CASQGGGTGELFF. CDR3 coding DNA: TGTGCCAGCCAGGGAGGGGGCACCGGGGAGCTGTTTTTT.

The CDR3 reads CASSASGDTGELFF. The CDR3 nucleotides are TGCGCCAGCAGTGCATCAGGGGACACCGGGGAGCTGTTTTTT. The genes are TRBV10-1 and TRBJ2-2, with a weak D call TRBD1 (6 bases). V was clipped by 4 bases and J by 3 bases, with 9 bases between them. This CDR3 contains 14 residues. CDR1 is WNHNN and CDR2 is SYGVQD in the germline V gene (reference sequence).

The chain links TRBV7-8 to TRBJ2-7; 7 nucleotides line up with TRBD1. The CDR3 is 16 amino acids. V was pared by 5 bases and J by 1 base, with 11 bases of the junction left unmatched. Germline CDR1 and CDR2: SGHVS and FQNEAQ. CDR3 amino acids: CASSLRGQSVSYEQYF. CDR3 coding DNA: TGTGCCAGCAGCCTGAGGGGACAGAGCGTTTCCTACGAGCAGTACTTC.

The CDR3 sequence is CASSLGYQGASGYTF. CDR3 in DNA: TGTGCCAGCAGCTTAGGTTATCAGGGGGCGTCTGGCTACACCTTC. The J gene is TRBJ1-2, the V gene TRBV7-8, with 8 bases matching TRBD1. The germline V gene encodes CDR1 SGHVS and CDR2 FQNEAQ. J was trimmed by 7 bases and V by 1 base; bases with no gene match: 8. The CDR3 totals 15 residues.

The V call is TRBV9, the J call TRBJ1-2; 9 nucleotides align to TRBD1. There are 15 residues in the CDR3. CDR1 SGDLS and CDR2 YYNGEE come from the germline V gene. After removal of 4 bases from V and 1 base from J, the junction contained 5 bases not matched to a gene. The CDR3, as DNA: TGTGCCAGCAGCAAGGGACAGGGTGATAACTATGGCTACACCTTC. Translating it yields CASSKGQGDNYGYTF.

The chain couples TRBV9 to TRBJ2-3, with 7 bases aligning to TRBD2. Germline CDR1 is SGDLS and CDR2 is YYNGEE. This CDR3 has 13 amino acids. The trim removed 0 bases at V and 6 bases at J, leaving 1 base unmatched. The DNA of the CDR3 is TGTGCCAGCAGCGTAGGGGAGGGGGATACGCAGTATTTT. Protein: CASSVGEGDTQYF.

The chain uses TRBV2 and TRBJ1-5; D is unresolved. Trimming stripped 4 bases from V and 2 bases from J, with 9 bases between. The CDR3 runs to 14 residues. Per the germline V gene, CDR1 is SNHLY and CDR2 is FYNNEI. In DNA form, the CDR3 reads TGTGCCAGCAGTGCGGGGATTGGCAATCAGCCCCAGCATTTT. Its protein product is CASSAGIGNQPQHF.

The chain recombines TRBV9 with TRBJ2-1, with a tentative D call TRBD2 (5 bases). Looked up from germline, CDR1 is SGDLS and CDR2 is YYNGEE. The CDR3 runs 14 residues. The V and J ends lost 0 bases and 5 bases respectively, with 9 bases between them. The chain's CDR3 is CASSVGGRHNEQFF. Written as DNA, the CDR3 is TGTGCCAGCAGCGTAGGAGGGAGACACAATGAGCAGTTCTTC.

J is TRBJ2-3 and V is TRBV7-2; D perhaps matches TRBD2 (6 bases). Trimming stripped 6 bases from V and 0 bases from J, with 13 bases between. Germline CDR1 is SGHTA and CDR2 is FQGNSA. This CDR3 has 15 amino acids. CDR3 coding DNA: TGTGCCAGCAGACCAGGAGGGCATAGCACAGATACGCAGTATTTT. It codes for CASRPGGHSTDTQYF. The whole variable domain, filled in from reference TRBV7-2 and TRBJ2-3, reads GAGVSQSPSNKVTEKGKDVELRCDPISGHTALYWYRQSLGQGLEFLIYFQGNSAPDKSGLPSDRFSAERTGGSVSTLTIQRTQQEDSAVYLCASRPGGHSTDTQYFGPGTRLTVL.

This clone was detected a few times. The chain links TRBV6-5 to TRBJ1-2, with 8 nucleotides matching TRBD1. Looked up from germline, CDR1 is MNHEY and CDR2 is SVGAGI. V lost 6 bases and J lost 7; bases outside the gene matches: 7. The CDR3 consists of 13 residues. The CDR3 loop reads CASRPTGDPGYTF. CDR3 sequence (DNA): TGTGCCAGCAGGCCGACAGGGGATCCTGGCTACACCTTC.

In its sample, this clone was seen once. V and J are TRBV7-9 and TRBJ1-2; the match to TRBD1 covers 9 bases. Looked up from germline, CDR1 is SEHNR and CDR2 is FQNEAQ (reference sequence). Trimming at V came to 8 bases and at J to 6 bases, leaving 4 bases not matched to a gene. The CDR3 is 12 amino acids. The CDR3 bases are TGTGCCAGCGCCACAGGGGGCGATGGCTACACCTTC. The encoded protein is CASATGGDGYTF.

About this clone itself: Since no conserved phenylalanine or tryptophan closes the CDR3, a read error is the likely cause. The V call is TRBV6-5, the J call TRBJ1-2; no clear D gene. The V and J ends lost 6 bases and 0 bases respectively, with 11 bases between them. This CDR3 is built from 14 residues. Germline V gene lookup returns CDR1 MNHEY and CDR2 SVGAGI. The CDR3 protein is CASSPPRANYGYTS. Here the CDR3 DNA reads TGTGCCAGCAGCCCCCCCCGAGCTAACTATGGCTACACCTCC.

The chain uses TRBV7-2 and TRBJ1-1, with D maybe TRBD1 (5 bases). The CDR3 totals 17 residues. With 0 bases removed from V and 0 bases from J, the gap between germline ends came to 14 bases. Germline loops: CDR1 SGHTA, CDR2 FQGNSA. The CDR3 coding sequence is TGTGCCAGCAGCTTAGCGCTTAGTTCAGGGCTGAACACTGAAGCTTTCTTT. Translated: CASSLALSSGLNTEAFF.

V is TRBV7-2 and J is TRBJ2-4; 7 positions agree with TRBD2. The CDR3 has 13 residues. The V gene's germline CDR1 is SGHTA and CDR2 FQGNSA. V shed 1 base, J shed 8 bases, and the junction held 2 bases outside the gene matches. CDR3 residues: CASSLGRGDIQYF. CDR3 nucleotide sequence: TGTGCCAGCAGCTTAGGCCGGGGGGACATTCAGTACTTC.

The CDR3 region is CASTELAGGLTDTQYF. In nucleotides, the CDR3 is TGTGCCAGCACTGAACTAGCGGGAGGACTCACAGATACGCAGTATTTT. The rearrangement uses TRBV13 and TRBJ2-3, with 12 bases aligning to TRBD2. The CDR3 is 16 amino acids. With 7 bases clipped from V and 2 bases from J, the junction kept 7 bases outside the gene matches. Per germline, CDR1 PRHDT and CDR2 FYEKMQ (reference sequence).

Of note for this clone: Other DNA sequences in this specimen translate into the identical CDR3. The J gene is TRBJ2-5, the V gene TRBV9; 12 bases agree with TRBD2. Germline V lookup: CDR1 SGDLS, CDR2 YYNGEE. The CDR3 has 16 amino acids. The ends lost 0 bases at V and 5 bases at J; junction bases unmatched: 5. The CDR3 spells CASSVGLAGAGETQYF. CDR3 DNA: TGTGCCAGCAGCGTAGGACTAGCGGGGGCCGGGGAGACCCAGTACTTC.

This clone is a singleton in its sample. J is TRBJ2-2 and V is TRBV7-9; no clear D. Trimming took off 5 bases at V and 1 base at J, with 11 bases between the two ends. In germline, CDR1 is SEHNR, CDR2 FQNEAQ (reference sequence). CDR3 length equals 15 residues. The CDR3 nucleotides read TGTGCCAGCAGCGTCTACTCCGGGAACACCGGGGAGCTGTTTTTT. This encodes CASSVYSGNTGELFF.